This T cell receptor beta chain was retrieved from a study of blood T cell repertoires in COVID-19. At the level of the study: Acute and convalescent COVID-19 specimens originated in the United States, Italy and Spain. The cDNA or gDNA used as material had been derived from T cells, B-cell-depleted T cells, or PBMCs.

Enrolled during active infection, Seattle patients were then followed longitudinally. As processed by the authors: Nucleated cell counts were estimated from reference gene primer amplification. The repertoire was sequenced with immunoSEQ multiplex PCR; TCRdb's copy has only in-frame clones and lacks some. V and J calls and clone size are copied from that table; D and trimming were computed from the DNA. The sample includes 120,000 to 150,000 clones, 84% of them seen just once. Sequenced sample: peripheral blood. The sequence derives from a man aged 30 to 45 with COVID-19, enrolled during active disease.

CDR3 coding DNA: TGTGCCAGCAGGCCTAGGGACAGCGCCTCGGGGACCCAGTACTTC. This sequence encodes CASRPRDSASGTQYF. The gene calls are TRBV6-5 and TRBJ2-5, with 7 bases that match TRBD1. After removal of 6 bases from V and 7 bases from J, the junction contained 14 bases not matched to a gene. CDR3 size: 15 residues. Germline assignment: CDR1 MNHEY and CDR2 SVGAGI.